This TCR beta chain was obtained from a study of T cells expressing NK-cell markers. Turning to the study itself: It was sorted CD3+CD56+NKG2C+, CD3+CD56+NKG2C- and CD3+CD56-NKG2C+ T cells that supplied the TCR beta repertoires. In the group of eight sequenced donors, seven were HCMV-seropositive and one was seronegative.

A note on this clonotype: Its antigen remains unknown.

Study results and limitations: Certain NKG2C+ T cell clones were expanded, and their HCMV specificity remained unclear.

Reanalyzing the 5' RACE reads, TCRdb keeps one entry per CDR3 protein, without DNA. The sample holds under 600,000 distinct CDR3 sequences. This CDR3 is built from 17 residues. The chain combines TRBV12-3 or TRBV12-4 with TRBJ2-1; TCRdb indicates TRBD1, and absent DNA this call remains unverified. Sequenced sample: blood T cells: a sorted CD56 or NKG2C T cell subset, CD4+ or CD8+ T cells, or bulk PBMC T cells (not recorded which). This TCR derives from a woman in her 50s in good health. CDR3 residues: CASSSSLGGWPNNEQFF.